This T cell receptor (beta chain) is drawn from a study of T cell responses to AZD1222 COVID-19 vaccine. Study results and caveats: Seropositive at baseline were only 5 or 6 AZD1222 recipients. Most donors were white British and more were female, and clonal diversity was possibly underestimated. Samples come after the peak T cell response, not at day 14. Reportedly, nearly half of unique spike TCRs recognized epitopes outside B.1.351/B.1.1.7 mutations.

About this clone itself: No antigen is known for it.

The germline gives CDR1 MNHEY, CDR2 SMNVEV (reference sequence). The CDR3 length is 15 residues. V was cut by 0 bases and J by 7 bases, with 10 bases left in between. Clones were sequenced by immunoSEQ multiplex PCR, and TCRdb holds only the in-frame ones, with some missing. The sample holds tens of thousands of clones, 91% seen once. This clonotype was obtained from an adult who received the AZD1222 COVID-19 vaccine. V gene TRBV27 combines with J gene TRBJ1-6; D uncertain. The material sequenced was peripheral blood, taken 28 days after the second AZD1222 dose. The CDR3 reads CASSLSGSLNSPLHF. The CDR3 nucleotides read TGTGCCAGCAGTTTATCAGGGTCTTTGAATTCACCCCTCCACTTT.